Described below is a single T cell receptor beta chain sequence and its context. Clones were read by immunoSEQ multiplex PCR, and TCRdb kept only the in-frame ones, dropping some. The data show 75,000 to 95,000 clones, approximately 90% seen once. These data are taken from a study of blood T cell repertoires in COVID-19. Background on the study: Both acute and convalescent COVID-19 samples were obtained from the United States, Italy and Spain. T cells, B-cell-depleted T cells, or PBMCs supplied cDNA or gDNA.

V was pared by 7 bases and J by 0 bases, with 10 bases of the junction left unmatched. The CDR3 runs to 17 residues. The V gene's germline CDR1 is MNHEY and CDR2 SMNVEV (reference sequence). The sequence was obtained from a woman of 80 years or more with acute or convalescent COVID-19. The sequenced sample consisted of peripheral blood. The rearrangement joins TRBV27 to TRBJ2-2; 8 bases align to TRBD2. This CDR3 is CASKRAGVDSNTGELFF. CDR3 bases: TGTGCCAGCAAGAGAGCGGGAGTAGATTCGAACACCGGGGAGCTGTTTTTT.